These 23 T cell receptor beta chains were sequenced from one sample in a study of shared clonotypes between healthy human individuals. Measured with immunoSEQ multiplex PCR; TCRdb has only the in-frame clones, and not every one. Of about 1.1 million clones in the sample, more than 75% were seen once. The source material was memory CD4+ T cells from PBMCs. Subset specified: CD45RA-negative fraction. These TCRs come from a man aged 18 to 30 in good health. Some clones in this sample may be carry-over from other donors' samples.

This clone was picked up one time. This sequence joins TRBV30 and TRBJ1-4; possible D gene TRBD1, 5 bases. CDR3 length: 14 residues. Trimming shortened V by 3 bases and J by 0 bases, and 8 bases separated the two germline ends. CDR1 GTSNPN and CDR2 SVGIG come from the germline V gene (reference sequence). The CDR3 region has the DNA TGTGCCTGGAGGACAGCTCCAACTAATGAAAAACTGTTTTTT. This translates into CAWRTAPTNEKLFF.

The genes are TRBV5-1 and TRBJ2-7; no clear D. The V and J ends lost 5 bases and 0 bases respectively, with 12 bases between them. Germline V gene sequence: CDR1 SGHRS, CDR2 YFSETQ. This CDR3 comprises 14 residues. The CDR3 is CASRVNPSSYEQYF. CDR3 nucleotide sequence: TGCGCCAGCAGGGTAAATCCGAGCTCCTACGAGCAGTACTTC. The entire variable domain, with the rest obtained from reference TRBV5-1 and TRBJ2-7, is as follows: KAGVTQTPRYLIKTRGQQVTLSCSPISGHRSVSWYQQTPGQGLQFLFEYFSETQRNKGNFPGRFSGRQFSNSRSEMNVSTLELGDSALYLCASRVNPSSYEQYFGPGTRLTVT.

The V call is TRBV6-5, the J call TRBJ2-5; D remains ambiguous. V dropped 4 bases and J dropped 0 bases, with 9 bases sitting between them. This CDR3 is built from 14 residues. Germline V lookup: CDR1 MNHEY, CDR2 SVGAGI. The CDR3 bases are TGTGCCAGCAGTTTCTATAGCTACCAAGAGACCCAGTACTTC. Its protein is CASSFYSYQETQYF.

V and J are TRBV7-9 and TRBJ2-3; TRBD2 is a possible D gene (6 bases). This CDR3 has 16 amino acids. V lost 5 bases to trimming and J lost 0 bases, with 15 bases between them. Germline values: CDR1 SEHNR, CDR2 FQNEAQ (reference sequence). CDR3 residues: CASSARGGVSTDTQYF. DNA of the CDR3: TGTGCCAGCAGCGCTCGCGGCGGGGTCAGCACAGATACGCAGTATTTT.

V usage is TRBV5-1 and J usage is TRBJ2-3; 14 nucleotides match TRBD2. Germline V gene sequence: CDR1 SGHRS, CDR2 YFSETQ. The CDR3 length is 16 residues. V shed 5 bases and J 6 bases; nucleotides not matched to a gene: 8. CDR3 in DNA: TGCGCCAGCAGTCCCAGACTAGCGGGAGGGGGGGATACGCAGTATTTT. Translation: CASSPRLAGGGDTQYF.

V usage is TRBV10-3 and J usage is TRBJ1-1; the D gene is possibly TRBD1 (5 bases). In germline, CDR1 is ENHRY, CDR2 SYGVKD. V lost 0 bases and J lost 1, with 6 bases in between. This CDR3 region has 14 residues. Here the CDR3 DNA reads TGTGCCATCAGTGAGTCCCAGGGGAACACTGAAGCTTTCTTT. Its translation: CAISESQGNTEAFF.

This clone appeared once. This chain connects TRBV5-1 to TRBJ2-5; TRBD1 matches at 7 bases. The CDR3 loop spans 14 amino acids. Germline assignment: CDR1 SGHRS and CDR2 YFSETQ. Trimming cost V 6 bases and J 7 bases; bases outside gene matches: 12. The CDR3 sequence: CASTSGQSTGTQYF. The CDR3 DNA follows: TGCGCCAGCACCTCGGGACAGTCGACAGGGACCCAGTACTTC.

The rearrangement joins TRBV11-3 to TRBJ1-5; 9 nucleotides line up with TRBD1. Germline values: CDR1 SGHNT, CDR2 YENEEA. This CDR3 region has 20 residues. J gave up 2 bases and V 5 bases, and 19 bases lay outside the gene matches. CDR3 sequence (DNA): TGTGCCAGCAGCGCCGCCCCCCCGGGACAGGGAGAAGATGGCAATCAGCCCCAGCATTTT. It is translated as CASSAAPPGQGEDGNQPQHF.

The rearrangement uses TRBV2 and TRBJ2-7, with TRBD2 as a possible D gene (5 bases). Germline V gene lookup returns CDR1 SNHLY and CDR2 FYNNEI. With 6 bases removed from V and 6 bases from J, the gap between germline ends came to 15 bases. The CDR3 has 13 amino acids. The CDR3 region is CASRVGLRSEQYF. As DNA, the CDR3 is TGTGCCAGCAGGGTCGGACTGCGTAGCGAGCAGTACTTC.

The chain recombines TRBV29-1 with TRBJ2-3; the D is unclear. CDR3 length: 16 amino acids. Germline V CDR1 and CDR2: SQVTM, ANQGSEA. Between the trimmed V and J ends, which lost 1 base and 3 bases, there was a span of 17 bases. The CDR3 DNA is TGCAGCGTTGAAGGGCGATCTGGGTTAGAAACAGATACGCAGTATTTT. This codes for CSVEGRSGLETDTQYF.

In its sample, this clone was seen once. The chain uses TRBV11-2 and TRBJ2-5; D remains ambiguous. The CDR3 totals 14 residues. Trimming removed 2 bases at V and 2 bases at J, with 9 bases between. CDR1 is SGHAT, CDR2 FQNNGV, per germline. The CDR3 spells CASSLSLAQETQYF. DNA of the CDR3: TGTGCCAGCAGCTTAAGCCTGGCACAAGAGACCCAGTACTTC. Complete variable domain (other parts from reference TRBV11-2 and TRBJ2-5): EAGVAQSPRYKIIEKRQSVAFWCNPISGHATLYWYQQILGQGPKLLIQFQNNGVVDDSQLPKDRFSAERLKGVDSTLKIQPAKLEDSAVYLCASSLSLAQETQYFGPGTRLLVL.

This clone showed up just a few times. Because the CDR3's place on the DNA is in doubt, the DNA is left out and the CDR3 is given as listed by TCRdb. The chain has TRBV29-1 and TRBJ2-5; TRBD2 reflects the table's D call only, with no check against the DNA. Germline lookup yields CDR1 SQVTM and CDR2 ANQGSEA. The CDR3 is 12 residues long, ends included. The CDR3 protein is CSFGPGGETQYF.

V usage is TRBV19 and J usage is TRBJ2-3; 9 nucleotides line up with TRBD2. The CDR3 loop spans 18 amino acids. The J segment lost 6 bases and the V segment lost 3 bases, leaving 16 bases of the junction unmatched. The V gene's germline CDR1 is LNHDA and CDR2 SQIVND (reference sequence). The CDR3 DNA follows: TGTGCCAGTAGTATGCCCCGGGCTAGCGGGAATGGACGTGATACGCAGTATTTT. Translation gives CASSMPRASGNGRDTQYF. Based on the CDR3 plus reference TRBV19 and TRBJ2-3, the full variable domain is DGGITQSPKYLFRKEGQNVTLSCEQNLNHDAMYWYRQDPGQGLRLIYYSQIVNDFQKGDIAEGYSVSREKKESFPLTVTSAQKNPTAFYLCASSMPRASGNGRDTQYFGPGTRLTVL.

Comment on this clone: Other DNA sequences of this sample code for an identical CDR3. This chain links TRBV5-1 with TRBJ2-5; D might be TRBD2 (7 bases). The germline V gene encodes CDR1 SGHRS and CDR2 YFSETQ. Between the trimmed V and J ends, which lost 0 bases and 5 bases, there was a span of 11 bases. This CDR3 is built from 14 residues. CDR3: CASSLEGGGETQYF. The CDR3 bases are TGCGCCAGCAGCTTGGAAGGGGGAGGGGAGACCCAGTACTTC.

This clone has only one observation. The chain recombines TRBV4-2 with TRBJ2-3; 11 bases map to TRBD2. This CDR3 is 17 amino acids long. Trimming at V came to 0 bases and at J to 3 bases, leaving 5 bases not matched to a gene. Germline V gene lookup returns CDR1 LGHNA and CDR2 YNFKEQ. CDR3 nucleotides: TGTGCCAGCAGCCAAGAAACTAGCGGGAGTGGGACAGATACGCAGTATTTT. Translation gives CASSQETSGSGTDTQYF.

The V and J genes are TRBV19 and TRBJ2-1, with 13 nucleotides matching TRBD2. CDR1 is LNHDA, CDR2 SQIVND, per germline (reference sequence). Unmatched junction bases numbered 7, after V lost 4 bases and J lost 7 bases. This CDR3 contains 16 residues. The CDR3 region is CASSSRLAGGSNEQFF. The CDR3 coding sequence is TGTGCCAGTAGTAGTAGACTAGCGGGAGGTAGTAATGAGCAGTTCTTC.

This chain links TRBV7-9 with TRBJ1-5; 7 positions agree with TRBD1. The V gene end was trimmed by 5 bases and the J gene end by 6 bases; junction bases not matched to a gene: 10. CDR1 is SEHNR, CDR2 FQNEAQ, per germline (reference sequence). The CDR3 is 15 amino acids. CDR3 bases: TGTGCCAGCAGCCCAGGGGGGCACCTCGGTCAGCCCCAGCATTTT. It encodes CASSPGGHLGQPQHF.

This rearrangement joins TRBV7-8 to TRBJ2-7; D possibly corresponds to TRBD2 (7 bases). V lost 8 bases and J lost 4, with 18 bases in between. Germline CDR1 and CDR2: SGHVS and FQNEAQ. This CDR3 contains 14 residues. The DNA for the CDR3 is TGTGCCAGCGGAGAAGGGGCGGGGGCGTACGAGCAGTACTTC. This sequence encodes CASGEGAGAYEQYF.

The chain links TRBV14 to TRBJ2-7, with 8 bases identical to TRBD2. J gave up 1 base and V 2 bases, and 4 bases lay outside the gene matches. The CDR3 is made up of 15 amino acids. From germline, CDR1 is SGHDN and CDR2 FVKESK. The CDR3 DNA reads as TGTGCCAGCAGCCAACTCATAGCGGGATCCTACGAGCAGTACTTC. Its protein is CASSQLIAGSYEQYF.

This rearrangement joins TRBV5-1 to TRBJ1-1, with D uncertain. Per the germline V gene, CDR1 is SGHRS and CDR2 is YFSETQ. The CDR3 is 14 amino acids. Trimming took off 3 bases at V and 3 bases at J, with 12 bases between the two ends. The CDR3 DNA reads TGCGCCAGCAGCTCAAGGAGCCGGGACACTGAAGCTTTCTTT. Amino acids: CASSSRSRDTEAFF.

This chain connects TRBV19 to TRBJ1-1; no reliable D call. The germline V and J ends were trimmed by 9 bases and 1 base, with 9 bases remaining between them. Germline assignment: CDR1 LNHDA and CDR2 SQIVND (reference sequence). There are 12 residues in the CDR3. The CDR3 loop is CASNQRNTEAFF. The CDR3 nucleotides are TGTGCCAGCAACCAACGGAACACTGAAGCTTTCTTT.

J is TRBJ2-1 and V is TRBV7-9; TRBD2 matches at 8 bases. Trimming removed 3 bases from V and 9 bases from J; junction bases left unmatched: 16. Looked up from germline, CDR1 is SEHNR and CDR2 is FQNEAQ (reference sequence). CDR3 length: 17 amino acids. The CDR3 loop is CASSLSHGRARSGEQFF. The CDR3, as DNA: TGTGCCAGCAGCTTGAGCCACGGGAGGGCCCGCTCGGGTGAGCAGTTCTTC.

The genes are TRBV14 and TRBJ2-2; D gene unclear. The germline gives CDR1 SGHDN, CDR2 FVKESK. The CDR3 spans 14 residues. Trimming cost V 1 base and J 6 bases, with 9 bases left between them. Written as DNA, the CDR3 is TGTGCCAGCAGCCAAGGTGTCATCGCCGGGGAGCTGTTTTTT. This gives the protein CASSQGVIAGELFF.